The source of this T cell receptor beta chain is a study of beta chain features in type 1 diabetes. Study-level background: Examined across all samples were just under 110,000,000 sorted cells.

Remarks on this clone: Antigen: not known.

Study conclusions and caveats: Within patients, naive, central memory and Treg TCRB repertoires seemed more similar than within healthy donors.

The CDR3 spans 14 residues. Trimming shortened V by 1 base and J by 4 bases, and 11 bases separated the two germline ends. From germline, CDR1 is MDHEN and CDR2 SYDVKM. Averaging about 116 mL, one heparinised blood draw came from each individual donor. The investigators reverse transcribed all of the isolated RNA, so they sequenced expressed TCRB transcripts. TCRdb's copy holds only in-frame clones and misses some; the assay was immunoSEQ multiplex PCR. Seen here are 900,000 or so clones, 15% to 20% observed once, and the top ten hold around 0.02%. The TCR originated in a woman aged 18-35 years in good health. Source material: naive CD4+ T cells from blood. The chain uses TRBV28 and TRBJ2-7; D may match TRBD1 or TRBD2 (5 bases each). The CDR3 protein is CASSLSGREYEQYF. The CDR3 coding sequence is TGTGCCAGCAGTTTATCGGGACGAGAATACGAGCAGTACTTC.